This is a list of T cell receptor beta chains from one sample in a study of cytomegalovirus exposure and HLA in healthy donors. This table comes from immunoSEQ multiplex PCR, and its TCRdb copy is limited to in-frame clones, with some not included. The table has about 360,000 clones, 86% seen once. The sequencing input was PBMCs. The origin of the receptors is a woman aged 18-29 years in good health and CMV-seronegative. Each CDR3 is given with its conserved first and last residue. Each record gives: V gene, D gene, J gene, clone size, CDR3 DNA, CDR3 protein. D genes are given only for firm matches. Rows may omit the clone size; those that give it use once, few, many or a size class.

TRBV7-9,.,TRBJ1-1,.,TGTGCCAGCAGTGGGCGGGGGATGAACACTGAAGCTTTCTTT,CASSGRGMNTEAFF
TRBV19,TRBD1,TRBJ1-4,.,TGTGCCAGTAGTATAGCCAGGGGGACGGATGAAAAACTGTTTTTT,CASSIARGTDEKLFF
TRBV7-8,TRBD2,TRBJ2-7,.,TGTGCCAGCAGCTCGGGGGGCCTAGCGGGGGGCACCTACGAGCAGTACTTC,CASSSGGLAGGTYEQYF
TRBV5-1,TRBD1,TRBJ2-3,.,TGCGCCAGCAGCTCCGGACAGGTCACAGATACGCAGTATTTT,CASSSGQVTDTQYF
TRBV19,TRBD1,TRBJ1-1,.,TGTGCCAGTAGCCTACTAGGACAGGGGATCTTCTTT,CASSLLGQGIFF
TRBV7-6,TRBD2,TRBJ2-3,.,TGTGCCAGCAGCCCCCTAACTAGCGGGATGGGCCCAGATACGCAGTATTTT,CASSPLTSGMGPDTQYF
TRBV19,.,TRBJ2-7,.,TGTGCCAGTAGTCCCACAGGGTCCTACGAGCAGTACTTC,CASSPTGSYEQYF
TRBV7-8,TRBD1,TRBJ2-1,.,TGTGCCAGCAGCCTCTTGGACAGGGGAATGGGCAATGAGCAGTTCTTC,CASSLLDRGMGNEQFF
TRBV9,.,TRBJ1-1,.,TGTGCCAGCAGCCCAACAACTGAAGCTTTCTTT,CASSPTTEAFF
TRBV18,.,TRBJ1-2,.,TGTGCCAGTCAACAGGGTGCCTATGGCTACACCTTC,CASQQGAYGYTF
TRBV7-8,TRBD2,TRBJ2-4,once,TGTGCCAGCAGCTTAGCGCTCGGGAGGAGGAACATTCAGTACTTC,CASSLALGRRNIQYF
TRBV6-1,TRBD2,TRBJ2-2,.,TGTGCCAGCAGTGGGGGGGACAGGGGACTAGCGGGGTACACCGGGGAGCTGTTTTTT,CASSGGDRGLAGYTGELFF
TRBV6-6,TRBD1,TRBJ2-1,.,TGTGCCAGCAGCCCACAGGGGGCCGCTTACAATGAGCAGTTCTTC,CASSPQGAAYNEQFF
TRBV28,.,TRBJ2-2,.,TGTGCCAGCAGTTCCATCGGCGGGACCGGGGAGCTGTTTTTT,CASSSIGGTGELFF
TRBV9,TRBD1,TRBJ1-6,.,TGTGCCAGCAGCGCGGGACAGCCCTATAATTCACCCCTCCACTTT,CASSAGQPYNSPLHF
TRBV4-1,TRBD2,TRBJ2-1,.,TGCGCCAGCAGCCTAGCGGGAGGGTACAATGAGCAGTTCTTC,CASSLAGGYNEQFF
TRBV27,.,TRBJ2-7,.,TGTGCCAGCACCGAGGGGACACCTCCCTACGAGCAGTACTTC,CASTEGTPPYEQYF
TRBV19,TRBD1,TRBJ2-7,few,TGTGCCAGTAGTCCACGGACAGGGCTCTCCTACGAGCAGTACTTC,CASSPRTGLSYEQYF
TRBV20-1,.,TRBJ2-7,.,TGCAGTGCCGAGGGAGGCTACGAGCAGTACTTC,CSAEGGYEQYF
TRBV9,.,TRBJ2-3,.,TGTGCCAGCAGCGTAGCTAACTCAGATACGCAGTATTTT,CASSVANSDTQYF
TRBV4-1,.,TRBJ2-7,.,TGCGCCAGCAGCCAAGATCTGTTGGGACAATACTACGAGCAGTACTTC,CASSQDLLGQYYEQYF
TRBV19,TRBD2,TRBJ2-1,.,TGTGCCAGTAGTACCCGGACTAGCGACAATGAGCAGTTCTTC,CASSTRTSDNEQFF
TRBV4-1,TRBD1,TRBJ2-2,.,TGCGCCATCGGGACAGGGTACACCGGGGAGCTGTTTTTT,CAIGTGYTGELFF
TRBV30,TRBD2,TRBJ2-7,.,TGTGCCTTACTAGCGGGAGAGGGATACGAGCAGTACTTC,CALLAGEGYEQYF
TRBV2,.,TRBJ2-5,.,TGTGCCAGCAGTGTGGGGTTAGGGGTCGGGCAAGAGACCCAGTACTTC,CASSVGLGVGQETQYF
TRBV18,TRBD1,TRBJ2-2,once,TGTGCCAGCTCACCAGGACAGGGGTACGGCGGGGAGCTGTTTTTT,CASSPGQGYGGELFF
TRBV7-6,TRBD2,TRBJ2-7,.,TGTGCCAGCAGCTCCGGGACTAGCGGGAAATTCTCCTACGAGCAGTACTTC,CASSSGTSGKFSYEQYF
TRBV11-2,TRBD1,TRBJ2-1,.,TGTGCCAGCAGCCCCCATGGACAGGCCTCTGTGGATGAGCAGTTCTTC,CASSPHGQASVDEQFF
TRBV27,.,TRBJ1-1,.,TGTGCCAGCAGTTTATCTAGTGACACTGAAGCTTTCTTT,CASSLSSDTEAFF
TRBV6-1,.,TRBJ1-2,.,TGTGCCAGCAGTCCTTCAGGAGGGACCTATGGCTACACCTTC,CASSPSGGTYGYTF
TRBV5-1,TRBD1,TRBJ2-2,.,TGCGCCAGCAGGCGGACAGGGGATGGCGGGGAGCTGTTTTTT,CASRRTGDGGELFF
TRBV5-1,TRBD1,TRBJ1-2,.,TGCGCCAGCGGAAGCTTCGGGACAGGGGATGGCTACACCTTC,CASGSFGTGDGYTF
TRBV19,.,TRBJ1-2,.,TGTGCCAGTAGCCCAGGGTACGGCTACACCTTC,CASSPGYGYTF
TRBV27,TRBD1,TRBJ2-6,.,TGTGCCAGCAGTTGGGGACAGCCAGTCTCTGGGGCCAACGTCCTGACTTTC,CASSWGQPVSGANVLTF
TRBV9,TRBD1,TRBJ1-4,once,TGTGCCAGCAGCGACCGGACAGGGGCTGATGAAAAACTGTTTTTT,CASSDRTGADEKLFF
TRBV5-1,.,TRBJ2-1,.,TGCGCCAGCAGCTCTGGACAGAACCCTTCCAGGGGATTAAACTACAATGAGCAGTTCTTC,CASSSGQNPSRGLNYNEQFF
TRBV27,.,TRBJ2-7,once,TGTGCCAGCAGTTTACGGTACCCCTACGAGCAGTACTTC,CASSLRYPYEQYF
TRBV4-1,.,TRBJ1-6,few,TGCGCCAGCAGCCAATCCAATGGAAAGGCAGGGTTGTTAAATTCACCCCTCCACTTT,CASSQSNGKAGLLNSPLHF
TRBV10-3,TRBD1,TRBJ2-1,once,TGTGCCATCCATGGGGGGGACAGGGGGTACCCCAGCTCCTACAATGAGCAGTTCTTC,CAIHGGDRGYPSSYNEQFF
TRBV29-1,.,TRBJ1-1,once,TGCAGCGGATTCCTTTCGGGGACTGAAGCTTTCTTT,CSGFLSGTEAFF
TRBV9,.,TRBJ1-2,.,TGTGCCAGCAGCGTAGAAGAATTCGGCCCGGGGGGCTACACCTTC,CASSVEEFGPGGYTF
TRBV5-1,.,TRBJ2-7,.,TGCGCCAGCAGCTTGGGGTGGGACAAACCCTACGAGCAGTACTTC,CASSLGWDKPYEQYF
TRBV5-6,TRBD2,TRBJ2-3,.,TGTGCCAGCAGCACTGGGACTAGCGGGGGGGCACAAGATACGCAGTATTTT,CASSTGTSGGAQDTQYF
TRBV2,.,TRBJ2-7,few,TGTGCCAGCAGTGCGGGGAGACGCTCCTACGAGCAGTACTTC,CASSAGRRSYEQYF
TRBV2,TRBD2,TRBJ2-4,.,TGTGCCAGCAGTGAACCGGGGACTAGCGGAGCCAAAAACATTCAGTACTTC,CASSEPGTSGAKNIQYF
TRBV27,.,TRBJ1-2,.,TGTGCCAGCAGATTATTACAGGAGTCGGATGGCTACACCTTC,CASRLLQESDGYTF
TRBV28,.,TRBJ2-7,.,TGTGCCAGCAGTTCCCCCCCCGACCGGGTGTCCTACGAGCAGTACTTC,CASSSPPDRVSYEQYF
TRBV27,.,TRBJ2-2,once,TGTGCCAGCAGTTTAGCGCGAACCGGGGAGCTGTTTTTT,CASSLARTGELFF
TRBV4-1,TRBD2,TRBJ2-5,.,TGCGCCAGCAGCCCCGGGGGGGCAGAGACCCAGTACTTC,CASSPGGAETQYF
TRBV2,.,TRBJ1-4,.,TGTGCCAGCAGTTACGACTCCCTTAATGAAAAACTGTTTTTT,CASSYDSLNEKLFF
TRBV10-3,.,TRBJ2-3,once,TGTGCCACAGGGACATCGGCGGTTAGCACAGATACGCAGTATTTT,CATGTSAVSTDTQYF
TRBV7-2,.,TRBJ1-4,.,TGTGCCAGCAGCTCTCAGGGAGGGGATGAAAAACTGTTTTTT,CASSSQGGDEKLFF